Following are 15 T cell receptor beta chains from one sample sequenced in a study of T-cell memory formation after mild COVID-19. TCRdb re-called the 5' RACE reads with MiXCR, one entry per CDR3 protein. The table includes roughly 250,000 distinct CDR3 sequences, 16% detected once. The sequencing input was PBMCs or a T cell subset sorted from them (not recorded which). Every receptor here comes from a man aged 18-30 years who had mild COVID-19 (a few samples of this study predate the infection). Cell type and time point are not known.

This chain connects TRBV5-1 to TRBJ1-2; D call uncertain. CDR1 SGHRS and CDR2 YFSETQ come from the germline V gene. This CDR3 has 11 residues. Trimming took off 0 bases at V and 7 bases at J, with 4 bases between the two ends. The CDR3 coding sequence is TGCGCCAGCAGCTTGGAGTCTGGCTACACCTTC. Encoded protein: CASSLESGYTF.

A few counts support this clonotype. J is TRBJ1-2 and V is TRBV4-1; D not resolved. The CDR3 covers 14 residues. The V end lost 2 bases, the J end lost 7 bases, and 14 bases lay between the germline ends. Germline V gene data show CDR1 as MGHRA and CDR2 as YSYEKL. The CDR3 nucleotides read TGCGCCAGCAGCCAACCGACGGGGTTGGGTGGCTACACCTTC. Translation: CASSQPTGLGGYTF.

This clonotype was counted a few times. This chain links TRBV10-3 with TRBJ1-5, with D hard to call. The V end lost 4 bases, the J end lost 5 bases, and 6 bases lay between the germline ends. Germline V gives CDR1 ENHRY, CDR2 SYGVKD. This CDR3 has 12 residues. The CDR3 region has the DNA TGTGCCATCAGTGGGGTGGATCAGCCCCAGCATTTT. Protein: CAISGVDQPQHF.

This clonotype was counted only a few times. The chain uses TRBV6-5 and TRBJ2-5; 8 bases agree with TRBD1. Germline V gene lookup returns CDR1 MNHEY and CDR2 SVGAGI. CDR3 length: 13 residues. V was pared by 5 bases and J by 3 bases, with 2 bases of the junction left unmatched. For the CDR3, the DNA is TGTGCCAGCAGTATGACAGGGGAAGAGACCCAGTACTTC. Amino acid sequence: CASSMTGEETQYF.

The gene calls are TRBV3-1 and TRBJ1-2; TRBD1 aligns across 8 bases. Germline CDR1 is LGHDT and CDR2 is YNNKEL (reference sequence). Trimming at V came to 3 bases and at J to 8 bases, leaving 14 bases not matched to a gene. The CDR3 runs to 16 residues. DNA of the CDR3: TGTGCCAGCAGCCAGGGACAGGCGGCGATTGGACACGGCTACACCTTC. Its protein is CASSQGQAAIGHGYTF.

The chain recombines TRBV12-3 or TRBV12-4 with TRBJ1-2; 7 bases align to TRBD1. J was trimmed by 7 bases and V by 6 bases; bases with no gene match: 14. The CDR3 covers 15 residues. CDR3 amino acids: CASSLTGIGRGGYTF. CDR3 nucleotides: TGTGCCAGCAGCCTGACAGGGATCGGCAGGGGTGGCTACACCTTC.

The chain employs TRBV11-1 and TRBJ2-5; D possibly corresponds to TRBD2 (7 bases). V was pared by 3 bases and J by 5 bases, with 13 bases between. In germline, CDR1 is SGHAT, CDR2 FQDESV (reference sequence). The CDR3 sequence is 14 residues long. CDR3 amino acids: CASSFPRGGETQYF. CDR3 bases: TGTGCCAGCAGCTTTCCCCGCGGGGGCGAGACCCAGTACTTC.

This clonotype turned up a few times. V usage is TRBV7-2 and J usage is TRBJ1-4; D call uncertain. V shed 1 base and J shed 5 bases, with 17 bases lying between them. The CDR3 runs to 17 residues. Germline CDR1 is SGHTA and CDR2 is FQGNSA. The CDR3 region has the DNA TGTGCCAGCAGCTTAGAAGTTATGGGTCCCAGAAATGAAAAACTGTTTTTT. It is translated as CASSLEVMGPRNEKLFF.

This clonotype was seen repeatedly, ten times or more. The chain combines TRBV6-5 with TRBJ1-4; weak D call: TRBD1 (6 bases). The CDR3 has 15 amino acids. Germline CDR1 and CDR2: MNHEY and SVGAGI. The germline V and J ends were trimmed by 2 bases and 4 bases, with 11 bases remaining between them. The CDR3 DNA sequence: TGTGCCAGCAGTTACCAACAGGGTGGTAATGAAAAACTGTTTTTT. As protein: CASSYQQGGNEKLFF.

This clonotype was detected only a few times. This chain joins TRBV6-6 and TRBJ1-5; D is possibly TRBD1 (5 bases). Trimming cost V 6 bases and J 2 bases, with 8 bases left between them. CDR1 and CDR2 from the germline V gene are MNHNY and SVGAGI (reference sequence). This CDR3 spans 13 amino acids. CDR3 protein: CASSRDGNQPQHF. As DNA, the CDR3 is TGTGCCAGCAGCAGGGACGGCAATCAGCCCCAGCATTTT.

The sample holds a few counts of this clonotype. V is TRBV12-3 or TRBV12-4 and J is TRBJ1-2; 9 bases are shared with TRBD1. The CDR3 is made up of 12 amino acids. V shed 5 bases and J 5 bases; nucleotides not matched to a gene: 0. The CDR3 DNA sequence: TGTGCCAGCAGTGACAGGGGGTATGGCTACACCTTC. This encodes CASSDRGYGYTF.

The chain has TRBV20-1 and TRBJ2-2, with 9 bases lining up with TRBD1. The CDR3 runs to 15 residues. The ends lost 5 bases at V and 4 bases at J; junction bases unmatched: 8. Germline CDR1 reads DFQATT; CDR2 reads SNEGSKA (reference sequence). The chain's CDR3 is CSADRGSLGTGELFF. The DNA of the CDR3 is TGCAGTGCTGACAGGGGGTCCTTGGGCACCGGGGAGCTGTTTTTT.

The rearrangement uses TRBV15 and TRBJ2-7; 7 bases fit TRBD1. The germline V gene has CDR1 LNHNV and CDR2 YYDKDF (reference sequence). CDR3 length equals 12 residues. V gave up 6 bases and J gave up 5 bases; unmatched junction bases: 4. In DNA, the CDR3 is TGTGCCACCAGACGGGACAGTAACGAGCAGTACTTC. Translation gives CATRRDSNEQYF.

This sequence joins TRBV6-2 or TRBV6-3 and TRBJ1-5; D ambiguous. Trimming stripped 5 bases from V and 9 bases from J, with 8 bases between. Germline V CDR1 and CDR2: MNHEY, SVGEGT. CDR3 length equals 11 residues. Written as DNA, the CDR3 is TGTGCCAGCAGTCCCGGGTGGCCCCAGCATTTT. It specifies CASSPGWPQHF.

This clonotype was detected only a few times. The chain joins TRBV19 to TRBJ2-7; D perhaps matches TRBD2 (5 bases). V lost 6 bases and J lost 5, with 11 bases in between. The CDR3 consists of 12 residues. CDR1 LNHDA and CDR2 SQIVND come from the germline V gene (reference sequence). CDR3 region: CASSTPGNEQYF. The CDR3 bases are TGTGCCAGTAGCACCCCGGGGAACGAGCAGTACTTC.